These T cell receptor beta chains were read from a single sample in a study of radiation and T cells in renal cell carcinoma. Using immunoSEQ multiplex PCR, the repertoire was profiled, and TCRdb retains in-frame clones only, with some absent. Altogether approximately 110,000 clones are present, around 80% being singletons, with the ten largest covering around 3%. The starting material was blood, obtained from a patient whose treatment included radiotherapy and nephrectomy. The receptors stem from a woman aged 55-75 years with renal cell carcinoma. Each CDR3 is given with its conserved first and last residue. D genes are given only for firm matches. Rows may omit the clone size; those that give it use once, few, many or a size class.

cdr3_nt: TGCGCCAGCAGCTTGGTCGGCAGGGGTGCAGATACGCAGTATTTT
cdr3_aa: CASSLVGRGADTQYF
d_call: .
v_call: TRBV5-1
j_call: TRBJ2-3
clone_size: few

cdr3_nt: TGTGCCAGCAGCCCCCGTACAGGGGTTGAGCAGTACTTC
cdr3_aa: CASSPRTGVEQYF
d_call: TRBD1
v_call: TRBV7-2
j_call: TRBJ2-7
clone_size: .

cdr3_nt: TGTGCCAGCAGTGAGGTAGCCGGCGGTGAGCAGTTCTTC
cdr3_aa: CASSEVAGGEQFF
d_call: .
v_call: TRBV2
j_call: TRBJ2-1
clone_size: .

cdr3_nt: TGTGCCAGCAGCCGTCACGGGAACACTGAAGCTTTCTTT
cdr3_aa: CASSRHGNTEAFF
d_call: .
v_call: TRBV7-9
j_call: TRBJ1-1
clone_size: .

cdr3_nt: TGTGCCAGTAGTATCGGACAGGGCAATGAGCAGTTCTTC
cdr3_aa: CASSIGQGNEQFF
d_call: TRBD1
v_call: TRBV19
j_call: TRBJ2-1
clone_size: .

cdr3_nt: TGCGCCAGCAGCCAGGGGGGACAGGGTAAGAAGTATGGCTACACCTTC
cdr3_aa: CASSQGGQGKKYGYTF
d_call: TRBD1
v_call: TRBV4-1
j_call: TRBJ1-2
clone_size: .

cdr3_nt: TGCGCCAGCAGCCAAGATCGGGTATTGGCGGAGGCCGTGGATAATGAAAAACTGTTTTTT
cdr3_aa: CASSQDRVLAEAVDNEKLFF
d_call: .
v_call: TRBV4-1
j_call: TRBJ1-4
clone_size: .

cdr3_nt: TGTGCCAGCAGCTCCCGACAGGCCACTGAAGCTTTCTTT
cdr3_aa: CASSSRQATEAFF
d_call: .
v_call: TRBV7-8
j_call: TRBJ1-1
clone_size: few

cdr3_nt: TGTGCCAGCAGCGTAGAAGACCTTTTCTACGAGCAGTACTTC
cdr3_aa: CASSVEDLFYEQYF
d_call: .
v_call: TRBV9
j_call: TRBJ2-7
clone_size: few

cdr3_nt: TGCAGCGTTTTAGATAGGGTAGCGGGAGGTAATGAGCAGTTCTTC
cdr3_aa: CSVLDRVAGGNEQFF
d_call: TRBD2
v_call: TRBV29-1
j_call: TRBJ2-1
clone_size: .

cdr3_nt: TGTGCCAGCAGTGACGATGTGTATTCACCCCTCCACTTT
cdr3_aa: CASSDDVYSPLHF
d_call: .
v_call: TRBV6-4
j_call: TRBJ1-6
clone_size: .

cdr3_nt: TGTGCCAGCAGAAACTCTGGGGCCAACGTCCTGACTTTC
cdr3_aa: CASRNSGANVLTF
d_call: .
v_call: TRBV6-4
j_call: TRBJ2-6
clone_size: .

cdr3_nt: TGTGCCAGCAGCGTAACGGGGGATAGCAATCAGCCCCAGCATTTT
cdr3_aa: CASSVTGDSNQPQHF
d_call: .
v_call: TRBV9
j_call: TRBJ1-5
clone_size: .

cdr3_nt: TGTGCCAGCAGCGTCCTACCGACAGGGGTCAACTATGGCTACACCTTC
cdr3_aa: CASSVLPTGVNYGYTF
d_call: TRBD1
v_call: TRBV9
j_call: TRBJ1-2
clone_size: .

cdr3_nt: TGTGCCAGCCTCCGGGGACAGGACAATCAGCCCCAGCATTTT
cdr3_aa: CASLRGQDNQPQHF
d_call: TRBD1
v_call: TRBV19
j_call: TRBJ1-5
clone_size: few

cdr3_nt: TGTGCCAGCAGCTTGGCCGGGCACGAGCAGTACTTC
cdr3_aa: CASSLAGHEQYF
d_call: .
v_call: TRBV5-4
j_call: TRBJ2-7
clone_size: .